The TCR beta chain under discussion was sequenced for a study of CD4 T cells in relation to SARS-CoV-2 and coronaviruses. Study conclusions and caveats: Compared with monoreactive clones, crossreactive clones showed significantly weaker SARS-CoV-2 expansion. No donor gave both pre-pandemic and post-infection samples.

Deep TCR-beta sequencing used DNA from uncultured naive and memory CD4+ T cells. Generated by immunoSEQ multiplex PCR, the TCRdb table keeps only in-frame clones and is missing some. The sample consists of tens of thousands of clones, about 92% of them appearing once. Unexposed donor CD4+ T cells date from about 2011-2018, before the COVID-19 pandemic. Cryopreserved PBMCs were CD4-enriched, then split into naive and memory cells. The ends lost 3 bases at V and 3 bases at J; junction bases unmatched: 5. Germline CDR1 reads MDHEN; CDR2 reads SYDVKM. This CDR3 spans 15 amino acids. A word on this clone: Its antigen is as yet unknown.

The sequencing input was naive CD4+ T cells from PBMCs. Subset specified: naive CD4+ T cells isolated by negative enrichment. The rearrangement uses TRBV28 and TRBJ1-3; TRBD1 agrees at 7 bases. The clonotype comes from a human donor in good health. As DNA, the CDR3 is TGTGCCAGCAGTTTTGGGACAGACATTGGAAACACCATATATTTT. Its protein is CASSFGTDIGNTIYF.